This T cell receptor beta chain emerged from a study of cytomegalovirus exposure and HLA in healthy donors. In the study overall: Earlier results showed 90 million to 130 million unique TCR beta sequences derived from roughly 190 million T cells. Points from the study as a whole: A few V segments could not be told apart, such as TRBV6-2 and TRBV6-3, and were left out.

Worth noting for this clone: No antigen is known for it.

The PCR employed 60 Vbeta primers together with 13 Jbeta primers. Clones were sequenced by immunoSEQ multiplex PCR, and TCRdb holds only the in-frame ones, with some missing. This table lists more than 70,000 clones. The CDR3 consists of 14 residues. CDR1 is LNHDA and CDR2 is SQIVND in the germline V gene (reference sequence). Losses at the gene ends were 10 bases for V and 6 bases for J; bases not matched to a gene: 10. The chain combines TRBV19 with TRBJ2-2, with 8 positions matching TRBD2. The sample comprised PBMCs. The sequence derives from a woman aged 55-75 years in good health and CMV-seronegative. CDR3 coding DNA: TGTGCCACCACCCCCCGAGCGGGAGCCGGGGAGCTGTTTTTT. It translates to CATTPRAGAGELFF. Using reference TRBV19 and TRBJ2-2 for the parts outside the CDR3, the full variable domain is DGGITQSPKYLFRKEGQNVTLSCEQNLNHDAMYWYRQDPGQGLRLIYYSQIVNDFQKGDIAEGYSVSREKKESFPLTVTSAQKNPTAFYLCATTPRAGAGELFFGEGSRLTVL.